The source of this TCR beta chain is a study of blood T cell repertoires in COVID-19. Germline CDR1 and CDR2: SQVTM and ANQGSEA. J was trimmed by 0 bases and V by 6 bases; bases with no gene match: 8. The CDR3 runs 15 residues. Sequenced by immunoSEQ multiplex PCR; TCRdb stores in-frame clones only, minus some. Among some 150,000 clones, roughly 84% were seen once, and the ten largest hold 5.5% to 7.5%. All enrollees were about 18 to 100 years old and from roughly 22 US areas. Participants had their cohort set by participant-reported clinical history. A COVID-19 case was met by exposed participants within 2 weeks before study entry. This clone was observed a few times.

This chain uses TRBV29-1 with TRBJ1-3; TRBD1 matches at 7 bases. This clonotype originated in a woman in her fifties or sixties who had been exposed to COVID-19. Material for sequencing was PBMCs or T cells enriched from blood (not recorded which). CDR3 sequence reads: CSVGGGTDSGNTIYF. Written as DNA, the CDR3 is TGCAGCGTAGGAGGAGGGACAGACTCTGGAAACACCATATATTTT.